These T cell receptor beta chains were read from a single sample in a study of response to subunit inactivated influenza vaccine. TCRdb independently ran MiXCR on the RT-PCR reads; one entry per CDR3 protein. The sample holds some 500,000 distinct CDR3 sequences, about 25% seen once. The specimen was CD4+ T cells sorted from PBMCs, collected 5 days after vaccination. The receptors were sampled from a middle-aged man who received an inactivated influenza vaccine. The CDR3 runs from the conserved cysteine through the conserved F or W. D genes are given only for firm matches. Clone size, where shown, is once, few, many, or a class for clones that have expanded.

>14|few|TRBJ2-2|TRBV12-3/TRBV12-4|TRBD1
TGTGCCAGCAGTCAGGGGGCACAGGGCGGGGAGCTGTTTTTT
CASSQGAQGGELFF
>12|NA|TRBJ2-7|TRBV29-1|TRBD1
TGCAGCGCCGACAGGGGAGGAAACGAGCAGTACTTC
CSADRGGNEQYF
>16|few|TRBJ1-2|TRBV14|TRBD1
TGTGCCAGCAGCCAAGTGGGTTTGGGACAGGGTCTTGGCTACACCTTC
CASSQVGLGQGLGYTF
>17|few|TRBJ1-2|TRBV7-9|NA
TGTGCCAGCAGCTTAAGTACCTCGCAGCGGAGCCTCTATGGCTACACCTTC
CASSLSTSQRSLYGYTF
>13|NA|TRBJ2-5|TRBV9|NA
TGTGCCAGCAGCGTTGCGGTAGCTGAGACCCAGTACTTC
CASSVAVAETQYF
>15|few|TRBJ2-1|TRBV15|NA
TGTGCCACCAGCAGAGATTTGGGGGTTGGGAATGAGCAGTTCTTC
CATSRDLGVGNEQFF
>17|few|TRBJ2-7|TRBV7-9|NA
TGTGCCAGCAGCTTAGGACAAGGGCGGATTCAAACCTACGAGCAGTACTTC
CASSLGQGRIQTYEQYF
>11|few|TRBJ2-7|TRBV7-9|NA
TGTGCCAGCAGCCAGGAGGGCGAGCAGTACTTC
CASSQEGEQYF
>12|NA|TRBJ2-7|TRBV25-1|TRBD1
TGTGCCAGCGGGACAGTCGGAGGCGAGCAGTACTTC
CASGTVGGEQYF
>14|NA|TRBJ2-3|TRBV6-2/TRBV6-3|NA
TGTGCCAGCAGGGTAGCGGCGGTCACAGATACGCAGTATTTT
CASRVAAVTDTQYF
>16|NA|TRBJ2-1|TRBV25-1|TRBD2
TGTGCCAGCAGGGGAATAGCGGGACGACTTTACAATGAGCAGTTCTTC
CASRGIAGRLYNEQFF
>16|NA|TRBJ2-2|TRBV2|TRBD1
TGTGCCAGCAGTGACGGCGTGACAGGGGGCTCCGGGGAGCTGTTTTTT
CASSDGVTGGSGELFF
>14|NA|TRBJ1-6|TRBV25-1|NA
TGTGCCAGCACACCAGGTGCGGACAATTCACCCCTCCACTTT
CASTPGADNSPLHF
>16|NA|TRBJ2-1|TRBV5-5|NA
TGTGCCAGCAGCCCTCGCTCAGGGGGGCGATCCAGTGAGCAGTTCTTC
CASSPRSGGRSSEQFF
>13|few|TRBJ1-2|TRBV7-9|NA
TGTGCCAGCAGCTTACCAGCCCAATATGGCTACACCTTC
CASSLPAQYGYTF
>15|many|TRBJ1-1|TRBV5-1|NA
TGCGCCAGCAGCTTGCCAGGGGCTGAGAACACTGAAGCTTTCTTT
CASSLPGAENTEAFF
>16|once|TRBJ2-7|TRBV12-3/TRBV12-4|NA
TGTGCCAGCAGTTTAGGTGGAGGGAGATCACCCCACGAGCAGTACTTC
CASSLGGGRSPHEQYF
>15|few|TRBJ2-3|TRBV6-1|NA
TGTGCCAGCAGGGACCAACGGGGGAGCTCCTATACGCAGTATTTT
CASRDQRGSSYTQYF
>16|NA|TRBJ1-2|TRBV6-5|TRBD1
TGTGCCAGCAGTTACTGGACAGGGAAAACTAACTATGGCTACACCTTC
CASSYWTGKTNYGYTF
>13|many|TRBJ2-5|TRBV18|TRBD2
TGTGCCAGCTCTAGGGGACTACAAGAGACCCAGTACTTC
CASSRGLQETQYF
>13|many|TRBJ2-5|TRBV7-3|NA
TGTGCCAGCAGCTCCCGGGGTGGAGAGACCCAGTACTTC
CASSSRGGETQYF
>16|NA|TRBJ2-6|TRBV12-3/TRBV12-4|NA
TGTGCCAGCAGTTTACCTAAGGGTTCTGGGGCCAACGTCCTGACTTTC
CASSLPKGSGANVLTF
>16|few|TRBJ1-1|TRBV10-3|TRBD1
TGTGCCATCAGTGCCTCTCCGGGACAGGGAAACACTGAAGCTTTCTTT
CAISASPGQGNTEAFF
>15|NA|TRBJ2-3|TRBV29-1|NA
TGCAGCGTAGATACAGAGAGTTCCCACACAGATACGCAGTATTTT
CSVDTESSHTDTQYF
>14|NA|TRBJ2-1|TRBV10-3|TRBD2
TGTGCCATCAGTGCCAGCGGGGGGCTCGGGGAGCAGTTCTTC
CAISASGGLGEQFF
>16|few|TRBJ2-2|TRBV19|NA
TGTGCCAGTAGTGCCCGCACTCACCGGGCAACCGGGGAGCTGTTTTTT
CASSARTHRATGELFF
>15|few|TRBJ2-7|TRBV7-2|NA
TGTGCCAGCACCTCGGAGGCGCAGGGTTCCTACGAGCAGTACTTC
CASTSEAQGSYEQYF
>16|NA|TRBJ2-3|TRBV5-1|TRBD1
TGCGCCAGCAACCCAGGGACAGATAGGGTCACAGATACGCAGTATTTT
CASNPGTDRVTDTQYF
>16|few|TRBJ2-2|TRBV12-3/TRBV12-4|TRBD2
TGTGCCAGCAGGGGGGCAGGGACTAGCAATACCGGGGAGCTGTTTTTT
CASRGAGTSNTGELFF
>16|NA|TRBJ2-5|TRBV7-9|TRBD1
TGTGCCAGCAGCCCATTAACTGGACAGGGCCAAGAGACCCAGTACTTC
CASSPLTGQGQETQYF
>14|few|TRBJ2-4|TRBV7-2|TRBD2
TGTGCCAGCAGCCCAGGGACTAGCGGAAACATTCAGTACTTC
CASSPGTSGNIQYF
>15|NA|TRBJ1-5|TRBV7-9|TRBD1
TGTGCCAGCAGCTTATCGGGACAGGATAATCAGCCCCAGCATTTT
CASSLSGQDNQPQHF
>14|NA|TRBJ2-7|TRBV28|TRBD1
TGTGCCAGCATGGAACCCGACAGGGTCTACGAGCAGTACTTC
CASMEPDRVYEQYF
>16|few|TRBJ1-3|TRBV7-9|NA
TGTGCCAGCAGCTTTAAAAAGGGCAGCTCTGGAAACACCATATATTTT
CASSFKKGSSGNTIYF
>14|NA|TRBJ1-3|TRBV9|NA
TGTGCCAGCAGCGTAGGGACGTCCGGAAACACCATATATTTT
CASSVGTSGNTIYF
>16|NA|TRBJ2-2|TRBV5-7|NA
TGTGCCAGCAACAGACAGACACCGAGACGGACCGGGGAGCTGTTTTTT
CASNRQTPRRTGELFF
>12|NA|TRBJ2-3|TRBV7-2|NA
TGTGCCAGCAGCTTCGTCACAGATACGCAGTATTTT
CASSFVTDTQYF
>11|NA|TRBJ1-2|TRBV12-3/TRBV12-4|NA
TGTGCCAGCAGTGACAACTATGGCTACACCTTC
CASSDNYGYTF
>15|NA|TRBJ2-2|TRBV29-1|TRBD1
TGCAGCGTTGGAGCACAGGGGGGAGGCACCGGGGAGCTGTTTTTT
CSVGAQGGGTGELFF
>15|few|TRBJ2-1|TRBV7-3|TRBD2
TGTGCCAGCAGCCCACAAAGCGGGAGAGCTGATGAGCAGTTCTTC
CASSPQSGRADEQFF
>14|NA|TRBJ2-7|TRBV29-1|TRBD1
TGCAGCGTGAGGGCCGGGACAGCGGCCCAAGGAATGTACTTC
CSVRAGTAAQGMYF
>15|NA|TRBJ2-1|TRBV11-2|NA
TGTGCCAGCAGCTTACGAACGGCTTCCTACAATGAGCAGTTCTTC
CASSLRTASYNEQFF
>14|NA|TRBJ1-2|TRBV28|NA
TGTGCCAGCAGTTTAAAGGGTGGGAGGTATGGCTACACCTTC
CASSLKGGRYGYTF
>16|NA|TRBJ2-3|TRBV7-3|TRBD2
TGTGCCAGCAGCACGGGACTAGCGGGATACACAGATACGCAGTATTTT
CASSTGLAGYTDTQYF
>12|NA|TRBJ2-3|TRBV7-2|NA
TGTGCCAGCAGCTCAGGGGCCGGTACGCAGTATTTT
CASSSGAGTQYF
>13|few|TRBJ2-7|TRBV12-3/TRBV12-4|NA
TGTGCCAGCAGCCACCCCGTAACCTACGAGCAGTACTTC
CASSHPVTYEQYF
>15|NA|TRBJ1-5|TRBV6-5|TRBD1
TGTGCCAGCAGTTCACGAGGGGGCTTTAATCAGCCCCAGCATTTT
CASSSRGGFNQPQHF
>13|NA|TRBJ2-1|TRBV29-1|TRBD2
TGCAGCGTTCGGGAGGTCTCCTACAATGAGCAGTTCTTC
CSVREVSYNEQFF
>18|NA|TRBJ2-6|TRBV11-2|NA
TGTGCCAGCAGCCCACGCCCAGGACCGAGCTCTGGGGCCAACGTCCTGACTTTC
CASSPRPGPSSGANVLTF
>13|NA|TRBJ2-1|TRBV20-1|NA
TGCAGTGCTATTGGGACAACATACAATGAGCAGTTCTTC
CSAIGTTYNEQFF
>17|NA|TRBJ2-2|TRBV29-1|NA
TGCAGCGTTGAAGATCGGCGGTGGGTTGGGGGAACCGGGGAGCTGTTTTTT
CSVEDRRWVGGTGELFF
>16|NA|TRBJ2-7|TRBV10-3|TRBD1
TGTGCCATCAGTGAGACCGACAGGGGTCATCCCTACGAGCAGTACTTC
CAISETDRGHPYEQYF
>14|NA|TRBJ2-1|TRBV7-2|TRBD1
TGTGCCAGCAGCATCGAACAGGGGGCGCGGGAGCAGTTCTTC
CASSIEQGAREQFF
>14|NA|TRBJ2-5|TRBV5-6|NA
TGTGCCAGCAGCGACGAGGGGGGCGAAGAGACCCAGTACTTC
CASSDEGGEETQYF
>14|few|TRBJ1-6|TRBV4-3|NA
TGCGCCAGCAGCCGAGACAGTATCAATTCACCCCTCCACTTT
CASSRDSINSPLHF
>13|many|TRBJ2-3|TRBV5-1|NA
TGCGCCAGCAGCGATCCCATCTTAGATACGCAGTATTTT
CASSDPILDTQYF
>15|NA|TRBJ2-2|TRBV5-5|TRBD1
TGTGCCAGCAGCCCAGGGGGTACCCTCACCGGGGAGCTGTTTTTT
CASSPGGTLTGELFF
>11|NA|TRBJ1-5|TRBV28|NA
TGTGCCAGCAGTACTCTAGACAGCCAGCATTTT
CASSTLDSQHF
>15|few|TRBJ2-5|TRBV20-1|NA
TGCAGTGCTAGAGATCCAATTGGGAACCAAGAGACCCAGTACTTC
CSARDPIGNQETQYF